These 13 T cell receptor beta chains share one sample of origin, sequenced in a study of breast tumors, draining lymph nodes, adjacent tissues. Each CDR3 protein gets one entry after TCRdb re-called the multiplex PCR reads with MiXCR. The sample yields approximately 22,000 distinct CDR3 sequences, approximately 61% seen once. Sequenced: tumor-adjacent breast tissue. The receptors here all came from a female donor with breast cancer. Some clones in this sample may be carry-over from other donors' samples.

This clonotype has ten or more counts. A much larger clonotype is one base distant, so this may be a read error. The rearrangement uses TRBV6-1 and TRBJ1-2; D remains ambiguous. The CDR3 contains 19 residues. V lost 5 bases, J lost 2 bases, and 27 bases lay in between. From germline, CDR1 is MNHNS and CDR2 SASEGT. The CDR3 protein is CASSQGWGSSVRRNYGYTF. The DNA of the CDR3 is TGTGCCAGCAGTCAAGGTTGGGGATCAAGTGTTAGGCGCAACTATGGCTACACCTTC.

The chain employs TRBV9 and TRBJ2-1, with TRBD1 identical over 7 bases. Germline CDR1 and CDR2: SGDLS and YYNGEE. V was pared by 2 bases and J by 4 bases, with 3 bases of the junction left unmatched. The CDR3 sequence is 14 residues long. The CDR3 DNA follows: TGTGCCAGCAGCGTCGGACAGGATTACAATGAGCAGTTCTTC. Its protein is CASSVGQDYNEQFF. The full variable domain, with the rest looked up from reference TRBV9 and TRBJ2-1, is DSGVTQTPKHLITATGQRVTLRCSPRSGDLSVYWYQQSLDQGLQFLIQYYNGEERAKGNILERFSAQQFPDLHSELNLSSLELGDSALYFCASSVGQDYNEQFFGPGTRLTVL.

J is TRBJ1-1 and V is TRBV20-1; D is unresolved. The germline gives CDR1 DFQATT, CDR2 SNEGSKA (reference sequence). The ends were cut back, 0 bases at V and 7 bases at J, with 12 bases in the middle. There are 13 residues in the CDR3. The chain's CDR3 is CSAREIGWGEAFF. DNA for the CDR3: TGCAGTGCTAGAGAGATAGGCTGGGGTGAAGCTTTCTTT.

The genes are TRBV2 and TRBJ2-1; 9 bases are shared with TRBD1. The CDR3 has 15 residues. Germline assignment: CDR1 SNHLY and CDR2 FYNNEI. Trimming removed 6 bases from V and 5 bases from J; junction bases left unmatched: 8. The CDR3 here is CASSPFDRGNNEQFF. CDR3 bases: TGTGCCAGCAGCCCTTTCGACAGGGGGAACAATGAGCAGTTCTTC.

By frequency in the sample, this clonotype is medium-sized (0.01 to 0.1%). This chain connects TRBV7-6 to TRBJ2-7; 9 bases match TRBD1. V dropped 1 base and J dropped 5; count of bases not matched to a gene: 6. CDR1 is SGHVS and CDR2 is FNYEAQ in the germline V gene. This CDR3 comprises 15 residues. CDR3 nucleotides: TGTGCCAGCAGCTTAGTACCGGGACAGGGTCACGAGCAGTACTTC. Residues: CASSLVPGQGHEQYF.

The table lists this clonotype with many counts. The chain is built from TRBV30 and TRBJ1-5; TRBD1 is a possible D gene (5 bases). V was clipped by 3 bases and J by 2 bases, with 8 bases between them. The germline gives CDR1 GTSNPN, CDR2 SVGIG (reference sequence). The CDR3 is made up of 13 amino acids. This CDR3 is CAWRQGGNQPQHF. CDR3 bases: TGTGCCTGGAGGCAGGGAGGCAATCAGCCCCAGCATTTT.

This clonotype appeared once. At one end the junction does not follow the germline gene, possibly because of a read error. This chain links TRBV9 with TRBJ1-6, with unresolved D. The CDR3 has 15 residues. Germline assignment: CDR1 SGDLS and CDR2 YYNGEE. The CDR3 sequence is CASSPRDTDNLPLHF. CDR3 DNA sequence: TGTGCCAGCAGCCCGAGAGACACAGATAATTTACCCCTCCACTTT.

This clonotype was detected a few times. The V gene is TRBV7-8, the J gene TRBJ1-2; 8 bases match TRBD1. The CDR3 has 14 amino acids. The J segment lost 4 bases and the V segment lost 1 base, leaving 2 bases of the junction unmatched. The germline V gene encodes CDR1 SGHVS and CDR2 FQNEAQ. The chain's CDR3 is CASSLEGQAYGYTF. CDR3 nucleotides: TGTGCCAGCAGCTTAGAGGGACAGGCCTATGGCTACACCTTC.

The chain recombines TRBV4-2 with TRBJ2-3, with 11 bases that match TRBD2. Looked up from germline, CDR1 is LGHNA and CDR2 is YNFKEQ. The trim removed 4 bases at V and 1 base at J, leaving 7 bases unmatched. The CDR3 sequence is 17 residues long. CDR3 sequence: CASSPAGTSGRTDTQYF. In DNA, the CDR3 is TGTGCCAGCAGCCCTGCCGGGACTAGCGGCCGCACAGATACGCAGTATTTT.

The chain has TRBV6-6 and TRBJ1-2; D not certain. The germline gives CDR1 MNHNY, CDR2 SVGAGI (reference sequence). The CDR3 is made up of 14 amino acids. Trimming removed 0 bases at V and 7 bases at J, with 12 bases between. The DNA for the CDR3 is TGTGCCAGCAGTTACTCGGAGTCTGATGGTGGCTACACCTTC. This gives the protein CASSYSESDGGYTF.

V gene TRBV14 combines with J gene TRBJ2-3; D is uncertain. The CDR3 covers 12 residues. CDR1 and CDR2 from the germline V gene are SGHDN and FVKESK. Trimming left V 1 base short and J 8 bases short, with 7 bases between. CDR3 nucleotide sequence: TGTGCCAGCAGCCAAGCCGGGTGTACGCAGTATTTT. Amino acid sequence: CASSQAGCTQYF.

This clonotype rates as medium-sized (0.01 to 0.1%). CDR3 DNA sequence: TGTGCCAGCAGCCGAGAAAGGGGGGTCTACGAGCAGTACTTC. Translation gives CASSRERGVYEQYF. The chain carries TRBV7-9 and TRBJ2-7, with D perhaps given as TRBD1 or TRBD2 (6 bases each). V lost 5 bases, J lost 3 bases, and 14 bases lay in between. Germline V gene lookup returns CDR1 SEHNR and CDR2 FQNEAQ (reference sequence). This CDR3 contains 14 residues.

V gene TRBV6-1 combines with J gene TRBJ2-7; unclear D gene. The V end was cut by 2 bases, the J end by 3 bases, with 11 bases between. CDR3 length: 14 residues. Germline CDR1 and CDR2: MNHNS and SASEGT. CDR3 sequence reads: CASSERAKGYEQYV. In DNA, the CDR3 is TGTGCCAGCAGTGAAAGGGCGAAGGGCTACGAGCAGTACGTC.